What follows describes a single T cell receptor beta chain. Its cognate antigen is unknown. The data are from a study of T cell responses to AZD1222 COVID-19 vaccine. The germline CDR1 and CDR2 sequences are SGHVS and FNYEAQ. CDR3 size: 15 residues. Trimming cost V 5 bases and J 0 bases, with 11 bases left between them. Study observations and caveats: The study sampled repertoires only after the peak T cell response.

Clones were sequenced by immunoSEQ multiplex PCR, and TCRdb holds only the in-frame ones, with some missing. The table includes around 130,000 clones, approximately 91% detected once. This chain uses TRBV7-6 with TRBJ1-3; D is uncertain. The sequenced sample was peripheral blood, obtained 28 days after the second AZD1222 dose. The clonotype originates from an adult who received the AZD1222 COVID-19 vaccine. For the CDR3, the DNA is TGTGCCAGCAGCCCCCGACCGAACTCTGGAAACACCATATATTTT. Its protein is CASSPRPNSGNTIYF.